This TCR beta chain was documented in a study of cytomegalovirus exposure and HLA in healthy donors. Study-level results: Researchers reportedly found TCR beta sequences accurately predicted most subjects' HLA-A and HLA-B alleles.

The V segment lost 6 bases and the J segment 4 bases; nucleotides outside the gene matches: 9. The length of the CDR3 is 15 residues. The germline CDR1 and CDR2 sequences are MDHEN and SYDVKM. It was with 60 Vbeta and 13 Jbeta primers that the PCR ran. TCRdb's table, derived via immunoSEQ multiplex PCR, lists solely in-frame clones and lacks some. The table counts 91,000 or so clones; roughly 3.5% lies in the top ten. Notes on this clone: Its matching antigen is unknown.

The rearrangement links TRBV28 to TRBJ2-5; 9 bases line up with TRBD1. The sequence came from a woman aged 25 to 39 in good health and CMV-seronegative. The sample consisted of PBMCs. Here the CDR3 reads CASSLLDRGAETQYF. CDR3 nucleotides: TGTGCCAGCAGCCTACTCGACAGGGGGGCAGAGACCCAGTACTTC.